These 5 T cell receptor beta chains were all obtained from the same sample, sequenced in a study of T cell changes during pregnancy in multiple sclerosis. The method was immunoSEQ multiplex PCR; TCRdb's version includes in-frame clones alone and lacks a portion of them. The sample holds approximately 100,000 clones, more than 90% seen once. Sequencing was performed on peripheral blood, taken in the second trimester of pregnancy. The source of these receptors is a female donor with multiple sclerosis, enrolled in a pregnancy study.

The V gene is TRBV28, the J gene TRBJ1-1, with D possibly being TRBD1 (5 bases). Germline CDR1 and CDR2: MDHEN and SYDVKM. With 5 bases removed from V and 4 bases from J, the gap between germline ends came to 17 bases. The CDR3 has 15 amino acids. In DNA form, the CDR3 reads TGTGCCAGCAGTCTTCCGGGACCGGGGGGCACTGAAGCTTTCTTT. It codes for CASSLPGPGGTEAFF.

This chain uses TRBV28 with TRBJ2-1; tentatively, D is TRBD2 (6 bases). This CDR3 comprises 14 residues. Germline CDR1 is MDHEN and CDR2 is SYDVKM. Trimming pared 2 bases from V and 9 bases from J, leaving 14 bases between. CDR3 DNA sequence: TGTGCCAGCAGTTTAGCGGGATTGGGGGTTGAGCAGTTCTTC. As protein: CASSLAGLGVEQFF.

The chain uses TRBV6-5 and TRBJ1-1, with 7 bases matching TRBD1. With V trimmed by 5 bases and J by 9 bases, 6 bases remained unmatched. Looked up from germline, CDR1 is MNHEY and CDR2 is SVGAGI. The CDR3 loop spans 12 amino acids. CDR3 DNA: TGTGCCAGCAGTCACGGGACAGCTAAAGCTTTCTTT. Its translation is CASSHGTAKAFF.

The rearrangement joins TRBV28 to TRBJ1-1; D may be TRBD1 (5 bases). Trimming took off 6 bases at V and 1 base at J, with 12 bases between the two ends. CDR3 length: 14 residues. Germline CDR1 MDHEN, CDR2 SYDVKM. The CDR3 nucleotides read TGTGCCAGCAGATACACGGGGGGGAACACTGAAGCTTTCTTT. It translates to CASRYTGGNTEAFF.

This clone was seen a handful of times. One junction end does not reproduce the germline sequence, and a read error may be involved. V usage is TRBV7-2 and J usage is TRBJ2-1; no reliable D call. Per the germline V gene, CDR1 is SGHTA and CDR2 is FQGNSA. CDR3 length: 11 residues. The CDR3 nucleotides are TGTGCCAGCAGCATGTACACTGAGCAGTTCTTC. Translating gives CASSMYTEQFF.